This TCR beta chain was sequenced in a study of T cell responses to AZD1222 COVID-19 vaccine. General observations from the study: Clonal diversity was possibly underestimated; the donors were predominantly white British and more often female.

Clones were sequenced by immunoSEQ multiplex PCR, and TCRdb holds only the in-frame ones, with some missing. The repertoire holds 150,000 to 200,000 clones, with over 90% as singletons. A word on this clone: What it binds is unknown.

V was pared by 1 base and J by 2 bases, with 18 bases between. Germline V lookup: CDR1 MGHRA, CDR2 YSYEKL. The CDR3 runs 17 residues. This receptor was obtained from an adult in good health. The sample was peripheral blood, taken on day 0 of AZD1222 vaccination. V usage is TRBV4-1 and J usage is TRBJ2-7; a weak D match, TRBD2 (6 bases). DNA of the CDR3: TGCGCCAGCAGCCAAGCGGGGGACGGGACCCCTCCCTACGAGCAGTACTTC. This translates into CASSQAGDGTPPYEQYF.